This TCR beta chain is drawn from a study of beta chain features in type 1 diabetes. The CDR3 contains 12 residues. The germline CDR1 and CDR2 sequences are SGHDT and YYEEEE. V lost 2 bases, J lost 8 bases, and 10 bases lay in between. Reverse transcribing all isolated RNA meant expressed TCRB transcripts were sequenced. Sequenced by immunoSEQ multiplex PCR; TCRdb stores in-frame clones only, minus some. This repertoire shows fewer than 350,000 clones, around 7.3% found once; its top ten account for roughly 1%. Study conclusions and caveats: Here, the possible influence of HLA type (on TCRB rearrangement) remained unresolved.

Concerning this clone: The antigen remains unidentified.

The source material was central memory CD4+ T cells from blood. The chain uses TRBV5-6 and TRBJ1-2; D ambiguous. The clonotype originates from a woman under 30 in good health. The CDR3 loop reads CASSFPGWGYTF. CDR3 nucleotides: TGTGCCAGCAGCTTCCCCGGGTGGGGCTACACCTTC.